This is a list of T cell receptor beta chains from one sample in a study of blood T cell repertoires in COVID-19. TCRdb keeps only in-frame clones here, not all; method: immunoSEQ multiplex PCR. There are some 160,000 clones in the sample; more than 70% occur only once, and approximately 3% lies in the top ten. The sequencing input was peripheral blood. Source of these receptors: a man aged 55-75 years with acute or convalescent COVID-19. CDR3s include the opening cysteine and the closing phenylalanine or tryptophan. D genes are given only for firm matches. For some rows the clone size is stated as once, few or many, or as a class when expanded; others skip it.

j_call: TRBJ2-2; clone_size: .; d_call: TRBD1; v_call: TRBV7-9; cdr3_nt: TGTGCCAGCAGCTTAACTTCAGGGGGGAACACCGGGGAGCTGTTTTTT; cdr3_aa: CASSLTSGGNTGELFF
j_call: TRBJ1-2; clone_size: .; d_call: .; v_call: TRBV11-2; cdr3_nt: TGTGCCAGCAGCTTAGCGGGAGATAACTATGGCTACACCTTC; cdr3_aa: CASSLAGDNYGYTF
j_call: TRBJ2-2; clone_size: few; d_call: TRBD1; v_call: TRBV2; cdr3_nt: TGTGCCAGCCGATTTCAACGACAGGGGAACACCGGGGAGCTGTTTTTT; cdr3_aa: CASRFQRQGNTGELFF
j_call: TRBJ1-5; clone_size: .; d_call: .; v_call: TRBV9; cdr3_nt: TGTGCCAGCAGCGTAGATGGGGCGAATAGCAATCAGCCCCAGCATTTT; cdr3_aa: CASSVDGANSNQPQHF
j_call: TRBJ1-2; clone_size: .; d_call: .; v_call: TRBV6-2/TRBV6-3; cdr3_nt: TGTGCCAGCAGTTACAGTGTCGGTGGCTACACCTTC; cdr3_aa: CASSYSVGGYTF
j_call: TRBJ1-2; clone_size: few; d_call: .; v_call: TRBV15; cdr3_nt: TGTGCCACCAGCTGGATTACAGGGACCAACTATGGCTACACCTTC; cdr3_aa: CATSWITGTNYGYTF
j_call: TRBJ1-4; clone_size: .; d_call: .; v_call: TRBV6-5; cdr3_nt: TGTGCCAGCAGAAAAATGGCGGCTAATGAAAAACTGTTTTTT; cdr3_aa: CASRKMAANEKLFF
j_call: TRBJ2-2; clone_size: .; d_call: TRBD1; v_call: TRBV24-1; cdr3_nt: TGTGCCACCAGTGATCCCCAGACAGGGTACGGGACCGGGGAGCTGTTTTTT; cdr3_aa: CATSDPQTGYGTGELFF
j_call: TRBJ1-6; clone_size: .; d_call: .; v_call: TRBV30; cdr3_nt: TGTGCCTGGAGTGCCGGGGGGGCAGGGGCCTCACCCCTCCACTTT; cdr3_aa: CAWSAGGAGASPLHF
j_call: TRBJ2-4; clone_size: .; d_call: .; v_call: TRBV4-2; cdr3_nt: TGTGCCAGCAGCCCATCACTTTTCCGGGCCTCAGGGGACATTCAGTACTTC; cdr3_aa: CASSPSLFRASGDIQYF
j_call: TRBJ1-1; clone_size: .; d_call: TRBD1; v_call: TRBV29-1; cdr3_nt: TGCAGCGTTAACAGGGGGCCAACTACTGAAGCTTTCTTT; cdr3_aa: CSVNRGPTTEAFF
j_call: TRBJ2-6; clone_size: .; d_call: TRBD1; v_call: TRBV7-2; cdr3_nt: TGTGCCAGCAGTCGAGGGGGCGGTTACTCTGGGGCCAACGTCCTGACTTTC; cdr3_aa: CASSRGGGYSGANVLTF
j_call: TRBJ2-3; clone_size: .; d_call: TRBD2; v_call: TRBV27; cdr3_nt: TGTGCCAGCTCGTCGACTAGCGGGGGAGCGAGGGCAGATACGCAGTATTTT; cdr3_aa: CASSSTSGGARADTQYF
j_call: TRBJ2-1; clone_size: .; d_call: TRBD1; v_call: TRBV5-8; cdr3_nt: TGTGCCAGCAGCTTGGGGGACAGGGCCTACAATGAGCAGTTCTTC; cdr3_aa: CASSLGDRAYNEQFF
j_call: TRBJ2-7; clone_size: .; d_call: .; v_call: TRBV14; cdr3_nt: TGTGCCAGCAGCCAGAGGTACGAGCAGTACTTC; cdr3_aa: CASSQRYEQYF
j_call: TRBJ1-2; clone_size: .; d_call: TRBD1; v_call: TRBV5-5; cdr3_nt: TGTGCCAGCAGGGAAAGACAGGGCAGCTATGGCTACACCTTC; cdr3_aa: CASRERQGSYGYTF
j_call: TRBJ1-2; clone_size: .; d_call: .; v_call: TRBV4-3; cdr3_nt: TGCGCCAGCAGCCAAGAGCCCTCGGGTAACTATGGCTACACCTTC; cdr3_aa: CASSQEPSGNYGYTF
j_call: TRBJ1-1; clone_size: .; d_call: .; v_call: TRBV5-1; cdr3_nt: TGCGCCAGCAGCTTTGAGGAATCCTTGAACACTGAAGCTTTCTTT; cdr3_aa: CASSFEESLNTEAFF
j_call: TRBJ1-3; clone_size: .; d_call: .; v_call: TRBV30; cdr3_nt: TGTGCCTGGGCAGGGATCTCTGGAAACACCATATATTTT; cdr3_aa: CAWAGISGNTIYF